This TCR beta chain was observed in a study of T cell repertoires in cytomegalovirus infection. At the level of the study: Public TCR beta signature analysis indicated the presence of both CMV infection and matching HLA type. Findings and caveats of the study: Carriage of CMV together with the relevant HLA was identifiable through cumulative public TCR beta family frequency. Dominating the ex vivo response were TCR beta clonotypes that were CMV-specific and HLA-C-restricted.

Germline V gene data show CDR1 as MGHRA and CDR2 as YSYEKL. CDR3 length equals 15 residues. The J segment lost 6 bases and the V segment lost 4 bases, leaving 5 bases of the junction unmatched. To note about this clonotype: Its cognate antigen is unknown.

TCRdb reprocessed the reads with MiXCR, giving one entry per CDR3 protein. The repertoire holds 250,000 to 300,000 distinct CDR3 sequences, with about an eighth as singletons. This chain links TRBV4-1 with TRBJ2-1, with 11 bases fitting TRBD2. The TCR sequence derives from a human donor in good health (CMV status not recorded). Some clones in this sample may be carry-over from other donors' samples. Sequencing input: PBMCs. This CDR3 reads CASSPTSGVVNEQFF. CDR3 coding DNA: TGCGCCAGCAGCCCGACTAGCGGGGTGGTCAATGAGCAGTTCTTC.